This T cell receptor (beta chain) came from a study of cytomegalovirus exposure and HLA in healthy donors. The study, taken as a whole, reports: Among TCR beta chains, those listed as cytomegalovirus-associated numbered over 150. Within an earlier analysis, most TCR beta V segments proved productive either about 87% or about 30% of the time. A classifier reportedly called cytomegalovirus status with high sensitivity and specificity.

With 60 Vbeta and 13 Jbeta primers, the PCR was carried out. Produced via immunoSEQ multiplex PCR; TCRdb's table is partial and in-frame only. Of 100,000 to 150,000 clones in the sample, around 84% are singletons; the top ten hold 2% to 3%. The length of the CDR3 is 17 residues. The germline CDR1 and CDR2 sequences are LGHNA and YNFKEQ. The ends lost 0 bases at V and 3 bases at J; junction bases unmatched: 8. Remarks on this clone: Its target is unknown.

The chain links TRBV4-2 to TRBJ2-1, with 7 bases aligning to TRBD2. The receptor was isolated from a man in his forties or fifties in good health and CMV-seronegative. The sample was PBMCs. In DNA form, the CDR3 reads TGTGCCAGCAGCCAAGATTACAGCGGGGCGATCTACAATGAGCAGTTCTTC. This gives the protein CASSQDYSGAIYNEQFF.